The 2 T cell receptor beta chains in this list originate from one sample, sequenced in a study of shared clonotypes between healthy human individuals. Data came from immunoSEQ multiplex PCR; TCRdb stores just in-frame clones and leaves some out. The table has about 480,000 clones, almost 80% seen once. Sequencing was carried out using PBMCs. Receptors originate from a woman aged 40 to 55 in good health. Some clones in this sample may be carry-over from other donors' samples.

V is TRBV5-1 and J is TRBJ2-5, with 7 bases that match TRBD2. The J segment lost 0 bases and the V segment lost 2 bases, leaving 4 bases of the junction unmatched. CDR1 and CDR2 from the germline V gene are SGHRS and YFSETQ. The CDR3 sequence is 15 residues long. In DNA, the CDR3 is TGCGCCAGCAGCTTTGCGGGAGAGGACCAAGAGACCCAGTACTTC. Translated, it gives CASSFAGEDQETQYF.

The sample holds one count of this clone. The rearrangement links TRBV9 to TRBJ2-1; 10 bases are a match to TRBD2. From germline, CDR1 is SGDLS and CDR2 YYNGEE. CDR3 size: 17 residues. V dropped 0 bases and J dropped 4; count of bases not matched to a gene: 7. CDR3 amino acids: CASSVELAGHPYNEQFF. The CDR3 nucleotides read TGTGCCAGCAGCGTAGAACTAGCGGGACACCCTTACAATGAGCAGTTCTTC. Full variable domain (missing parts from reference TRBV9 and TRBJ2-1): DSGVTQTPKHLITATGQRVTLRCSPRSGDLSVYWYQQSLDQGLQFLIQYYNGEERAKGNILERFSAQQFPDLHSELNLSSLELGDSALYFCASSVELAGHPYNEQFFGPGTRLTVL.